These T cell receptor beta chains were read from a single sample in a study of blood T cell repertoires in COVID-19. Assay used: immunoSEQ multiplex PCR; TCRdb lists only in-frame clones, some missing. The repertoire has approximately 480,000 clones, 89% of them found once; the top ten carry approximately 0.9%. The sequencing input was peripheral blood. The receptors shown here come from a man between 18 and 35 years old with COVID-19, enrolled during active disease. Each CDR3 is given with its conserved first and last residue. Fields, in order: V gene, D gene, clone size, J gene, CDR3 length, CDR3 protein, CDR3 DNA. The D gene is left open where the match is weak. Part of the rows lack a size; the others show once, few, many or a class for expanded clones.

v_call: TRBV6-1; d_call: TRBD2; clone_size: -; j_call: TRBJ2-1; cdr3_length: 15; cdr3_aa: CASSEVAGGHNEQFF; cdr3_nt: TGTGCCAGCAGTGAGGTAGCGGGAGGCCACAATGAGCAGTTCTTC
v_call: TRBV2; d_call: TRBD2; clone_size: few; j_call: TRBJ2-2; cdr3_length: 14; cdr3_aa: CASTSGTSLRELFF; cdr3_nt: TGTGCCAGCACTTCCGGGACTAGCTTGCGGGAGCTGTTTTTT
v_call: TRBV27; d_call: -; clone_size: once; j_call: TRBJ1-2; cdr3_length: 14; cdr3_aa: CASRNGGGASGYTF; cdr3_nt: TGTGCCAGCCGAAATGGTGGGGGCGCTTCCGGCTACACCTTC
v_call: TRBV6-1; d_call: TRBD2; clone_size: once; j_call: TRBJ2-7; cdr3_length: 16; cdr3_aa: CASSEARSGSSYEQYF; cdr3_nt: TGTGCCAGCAGTGAAGCGCGGAGCGGGAGCTCCTACGAGCAGTACTTC
v_call: TRBV5-5; d_call: -; clone_size: -; j_call: TRBJ1-3; cdr3_length: 16; cdr3_aa: CASSLTNRNSGNTIYF; cdr3_nt: TGTGCCAGCAGCTTAACGAACAGGAACTCTGGAAACACCATATATTTT
v_call: TRBV14; d_call: TRBD2; clone_size: -; j_call: TRBJ2-1; cdr3_length: 15; cdr3_aa: CASSPLAGATIEQFF; cdr3_nt: TGTGCCAGCAGCCCCCTAGCGGGGGCCACCATTGAGCAGTTCTTC
v_call: TRBV3-1/TRBV3-2; d_call: -; clone_size: -; j_call: TRBJ2-4; cdr3_length: 13; cdr3_aa: CASSQDRRNIQYF; cdr3_nt: TGTGCCAGCAGCCAAGATCGGAGAAACATTCAGTACTTC
v_call: TRBV5-1; d_call: -; clone_size: -; j_call: TRBJ2-1; cdr3_length: 15; cdr3_aa: CASSFWAGDNNEQFF; cdr3_nt: TGCGCCAGCAGCTTCTGGGCAGGTGATAACAATGAGCAGTTCTTC
v_call: TRBV4-1; d_call: -; clone_size: -; j_call: TRBJ2-6; cdr3_length: 17; cdr3_aa: CASSHLPTPSGANVLTF; cdr3_nt: TGCGCCAGCAGCCACTTACCTACCCCTTCTGGGGCCAACGTCCTGACTTTC
v_call: TRBV9; d_call: -; clone_size: -; j_call: TRBJ2-5; cdr3_length: 15; cdr3_aa: CASSVAQGGPETQYF; cdr3_nt: TGTGCCAGCAGCGTAGCCCAGGGAGGCCCAGAGACCCAGTACTTC
v_call: TRBV5-1; d_call: TRBD2; clone_size: -; j_call: TRBJ2-1; cdr3_length: 20; cdr3_aa: CASSLAGTSGGAGSYNEQFF; cdr3_nt: TGCGCCAGCAGCTTGGCGGGGACTAGCGGGGGGGCCGGGTCCTACAATGAGCAGTTCTTC
v_call: TRBV18; d_call: TRBD1; clone_size: -; j_call: TRBJ2-5; cdr3_length: 15; cdr3_aa: CASQPGTGHKETQYF; cdr3_nt: TGTGCCAGCCAGCCCGGGACAGGGCATAAAGAGACCCAGTACTTC
v_call: TRBV30; d_call: -; clone_size: -; j_call: TRBJ2-7; cdr3_length: 14; cdr3_aa: CAYDKPGHNYEQYF; cdr3_nt: TGTGCCTATGATAAGCCGGGACACAACTACGAGCAGTACTTC
v_call: TRBV30; d_call: -; clone_size: -; j_call: TRBJ2-1; cdr3_length: 13; cdr3_aa: CAWSYTGFDEQFF; cdr3_nt: TGTGCCTGGAGTTATACAGGATTTGATGAGCAGTTCTTC
v_call: TRBV4-1; d_call: -; clone_size: -; j_call: TRBJ2-3; cdr3_length: 16; cdr3_aa: CASSQVLRRRADTQYF; cdr3_nt: TGCGCCAGCAGCCAAGTACTACGCCGTCGGGCAGATACGCAGTATTTT
v_call: TRBV19; d_call: -; clone_size: -; j_call: TRBJ2-7; cdr3_length: 14; cdr3_aa: CASSIGTASYEQYF; cdr3_nt: TGTGCCAGTAGTATAGGAACCGCCAGCTACGAGCAGTACTTC
v_call: TRBV29-1; d_call: TRBD2; clone_size: once; j_call: TRBJ2-5; cdr3_length: 13; cdr3_aa: CASTGEGQETQYF; cdr3_nt: TGCGCGTCGACGGGGGAGGGGCAAGAGACCCAGTACTTC
v_call: TRBV7-8; d_call: TRBD2; clone_size: -; j_call: TRBJ2-1; cdr3_length: 14; cdr3_aa: CASRLAGAFYEQFF; cdr3_nt: TGTGCCAGCCGACTAGCGGGGGCGTTTTATGAGCAGTTCTTC
v_call: TRBV11-2; d_call: -; clone_size: -; j_call: TRBJ1-4; cdr3_length: 18; cdr3_aa: CASSLARDTFETNEKLFF; cdr3_nt: TGTGCCAGCAGCTTAGCTCGGGACACCTTTGAAACTAATGAAAAACTGTTTTTT
v_call: TRBV2; d_call: TRBD1; clone_size: once; j_call: TRBJ1-2; cdr3_length: 13; cdr3_aa: CASSGQGVDGYTF; cdr3_nt: TGTGCCAGCAGTGGACAGGGGGTGGATGGCTACACCTTC
v_call: TRBV30; d_call: TRBD1; clone_size: -; j_call: TRBJ1-3; cdr3_length: 14; cdr3_aa: CAWRPGGSGNTIYF; cdr3_nt: TGTGCCTGGAGGCCAGGGGGCTCGGGAAACACCATATATTTT
v_call: TRBV5-5; d_call: TRBD1; clone_size: -; j_call: TRBJ1-1; cdr3_length: 16; cdr3_aa: CASSLNGQGGLTEAFF; cdr3_nt: TGTGCCAGCAGCTTGAATGGACAGGGGGGATTGACTGAAGCTTTCTTT
v_call: TRBV19; d_call: TRBD1; clone_size: -; j_call: TRBJ1-4; cdr3_length: 15; cdr3_aa: CASSTIDRGLEKLFF; cdr3_nt: TGTGCCAGTAGCACGATTGACAGGGGGCTTGAAAAACTGTTTTTT